This T cell receptor (beta chain) was observed in a study of CD8+CD57+ T cells in acquired aplastic anemia. Whole-study context: The average for DNA from sorted CD4+ and CD8+ cells was roughly 3 ug.

Patients included in sequencing had previously demonstrated CD8+CD57+ cell expansion by flow cytometry. Patients had not yet gotten any therapy when their blood was taken for sampling. Genomic DNA acted as the template from which TCR beta VDJ combination and CDR3 sequence profiling were carried out. TCRdb re-called the reads with MiXCR, one entry per CDR3 protein. The sample carries 110,000 or so distinct CDR3 sequences, 58% recorded once. Unmatched junction bases numbered 10, after V lost 9 bases and J lost 2 bases. This CDR3 contains 15 residues. Germline V gene sequence: CDR1 KGHDR, CDR2 SFDVKD. This TCR derives from a human donor with aplastic anemia. Sequencing used sorted CD4+, CD8+, or CD8+CD57+ T cells (not recorded which) from PBMCs. The chain has TRBV24-1 and TRBJ2-3; the match to TRBD1 covers 7 bases. The CDR3 DNA reads TGTGCCACCGGGACGCGGACAGGATACACAGATACGCAGTATTTT. Translating gives CATGTRTGYTDTQYF.